These 2 T cell receptor beta chains came from one sample sequenced in a study of cytomegalovirus exposure and HLA in healthy donors. Primers included in the PCR were 60 Vbeta and 13 Jbeta primers. Repertoires were generated with immunoSEQ multiplex PCR, while TCRdb's copy carries only in-frame clones and drops some. The sample shows about 76,000 clones, around four fifths of them seen only once. Input material: PBMCs. The receptors stem from a woman aged 40 to 50 in good health and CMV-seropositive.

The chain combines TRBV13 with TRBJ1-2; possibly TRBD1 for D (6 bases). Germline V gene data show CDR1 as PRHDT and CDR2 as FYEKMQ (reference sequence). The CDR3 totals 17 residues. With 4 bases removed from V and 7 bases from J, the gap between germline ends came to 25 bases. The CDR3 loop reads CASSSTEDSPFGPGYTF. The CDR3 DNA reads as TGTGCCAGCAGCTCTACCGAGGACAGTCCGTTTGGGCCTGGCTACACCTTC. Full variable domain (missing parts from reference TRBV13 and TRBJ1-2): AAGVIQSPRHLIKEKRETATLKCYPIPRHDTVYWYQQGPGQDPQFLISFYEKMQSDKGSIPDRFSAQQFSDYHSELNMSSLELGDSALYFCASSSTEDSPFGPGYTFGSGTRLTVV.

V usage is TRBV6-1 and J usage is TRBJ2-3; TRBD2 matches at 9 bases. Unmatched junction bases numbered 3, after V lost 7 bases and J lost 1 base. CDR3 size: 14 residues. Germline V lookup: CDR1 MNHNS, CDR2 SASEGT. The CDR3 bases are TGTGCCAGCAAGGAGCGGGGGGGCACAGATACGCAGTATTTT. It translates to CASKERGGTDTQYF.